This T cell receptor beta chain was recovered during a study of identical twins. TCRdb re-called the 5' RACE reads with MiXCR, one entry per CDR3 protein. In the table there are about 260,000 distinct CDR3 sequences, around 6.6% of which are singletons. Whole-study findings and limits: Beta clonotypes that were abundant in cord blood contained fewer insertions, a pattern absent from memory repertoires. Shared out-of-frame alpha sequences (those common to twins) showed excess low generation probability.

With respect to this clonotype: Antigen: not known.

The CDR3 length is 16 residues. The ends lost 1 base at V and 15 bases at J; junction bases unmatched: 17. The sample was also linked to a second study, of yellow fever vaccine responses in identical twins.

This TCR was recovered from a woman aged 18-30 years in good health. The chain couples TRBV12-3 or TRBV12-4 to TRBJ2-1; TRBD1 matches at 8 bases. Specimen: memory (CD45RO+) T cells sorted from blood. The CDR3 coding sequence is TGTGCCAGCAGTTTAGGTTCAGGGAGGACAGGGCTGAGGGCGTTCTTC. Translating gives CASSLGSGRTGLRAFF.